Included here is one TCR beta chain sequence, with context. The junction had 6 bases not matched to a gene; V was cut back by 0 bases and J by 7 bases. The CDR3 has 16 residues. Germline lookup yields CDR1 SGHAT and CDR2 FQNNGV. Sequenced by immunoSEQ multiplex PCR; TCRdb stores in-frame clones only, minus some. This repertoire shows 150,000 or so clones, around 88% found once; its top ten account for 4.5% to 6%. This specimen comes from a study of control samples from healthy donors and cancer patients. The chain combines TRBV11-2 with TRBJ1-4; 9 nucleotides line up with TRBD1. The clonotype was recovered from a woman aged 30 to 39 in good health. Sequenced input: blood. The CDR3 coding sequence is TGTGCCAGCAGCTTAGATTGGACAGGGGATGGTGAAAAACTGTTTTTT. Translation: CASSLDWTGDGEKLFF.